The entry that follows covers one T cell receptor (beta chain) sequence. This clonotype was detected many times. Its specific antigen is unknown. One base away there is no much larger clone; base qualities are not given. These data belong to a study of Graves' ophthalmopathy and Graves' hyperthyroidism (dated by TCRdb to 2017 to 2018). As for the study more broadly: Peripheral blood was collected before any treatment was given, at the time of initial diagnosis. The study used TCR beta repertoire signatures to distinguish Graves' ophthalmopathy from Graves' hyperthyroidism and to predict progression to ophthalmopathy. In total, under 150 blood samples were TCR-sequenced: fewer than 50 ophthalmopathy, approximately 75 hyperthyroidism and roughly 17 hyperthyroidism-to-ophthalmopathy patients. To explore V-J signatures distinguishing ophthalmopathy from hyperthyroidism, a discovery set of more than 95 patients (fewer than 45 ophthalmopathy, 57 stable hyperthyroidism) was enrolled. For independent validation, a separate cohort was made up of fewer than 20 hyperthyroidism patients plus 17 patients who later progressed from hyperthyroidism to ophthalmopathy. In more than 5 hyperthyroidism patients, the T-cell repertoire of thyroid tissue was compared with the T-cell repertoire of blood. Following sample collection, hyperthyroidism patients were given methimazole at a starting dose of 30 mg daily, and ophthalmopathy patients were given high-dose intravenous methylprednisolone. The 75 to 100 discovery patients were randomly divided into training and test sets at a 7:3 ratio. Overall study outcomes, separate from this receptor: Sample size was not statistically predetermined, and group allocation was not concealed from the investigators. In validation, the model predicted ophthalmopathy progression with less than 71% sensitivity and less than 80% specificity; roughly 11 predicted patients were CT-confirmed with GO in a median of approximately 6.2 months. Most expanded thyroid clonotypes with a frequency above 0.001 also appeared in blood, which suggests that blood repertoires may reflect the immune response in the thyroid. Ophthalmopathy was separated from stable hyperthyroidism by the 13-signature model with just under 90% sensitivity and about 83% specificity in cross-validation and with 80%/75% in the test set.

Hyperthyroidism was considered stable if no progression to ophthalmopathy occurred within 18 months of follow-up. Hyperthyroidism patients were newly diagnosed, with disease duration under 2 months, and aged 18 to 65 years. Patients were excluded if they had other autoimmune diseases, uncontrolled infections, pregnancy or lactation. Clinical symptoms, serum thyroxine, TRAb, thyroid ultrasound and orbital computed tomography were used for diagnosis. PBMCs were isolated from 7.5 to 10 ml of fresh peripheral blood by Ficoll-Paque density gradient centrifugation. Trizol reagent was used to extract the total RNA, and its quality was then checked on an Agilent 2100 Bioanalyzer. Unmatched junction bases come to 9, with V trimmed by 4 bases and J by 5 bases. Reading from cysteine to phenylalanine, the CDR3 counts 14 amino acids. Only the CDR3 region is kept as DNA, spanning 42 bases read in frame from base 1. From a lookup of the germline V gene (reference sequence), CDR1 and CDR2 are SGHNT and YYREEE.

For repertoire sequencing, TCR beta CDR3 regions were amplified from RNA transcripts. The first round of RT-PCR was done with HTBI primers and the Qiagen OneStep RT-PCR kit, and was followed by a second round of multiplex PCR, then size selection and purification. Sequencing of the libraries was carried out on an Illumina HiSeq2000 in paired-end mode with 100 bp reads. The source study handled its data this way. Reads were processed with SOAPnuke, discarding reads with adapters, uncalled bases, mean Phred below 15, or no exact constant-primer or identifier match. High-quality paired reads were merged with COPE v1.2.5. Clonotypes were defined as unique nucleotide sequences and were aligned to IMGT TRB V, D and J references using MiTCR v1.1. The analysis was limited to V-J combinations with a frequency above 0.0001, which together covered roughly 99% of the repertoires. A TCR clonal expansion and chaos score per V-J combination was defined as the ratio of F50 clonal expansion to chaos observed in the TCRdist matrix. Welch's t-statistics and random forest were used to reduce the features to around 13 V-J combinations, which were then used as input to a naive Bayes classifier. The Morisita-Horn index was used to measure how similar the thyroid and blood repertoires were. TCRdb's own reprocessing of the public reads used fastp at Q25 and MiXCR and kept productive beta chains. Rows with a matching CDR3 protein are joined into one entry that keeps the most common DNA and genes. The V and J calls, along with clone size, are taken from TCRdb and not from the paper's own processing. This sample is represented by about 400,000 distinct CDR3 sequences; roughly 14% of them were singletons. In total, the top ten clones hold 7% of the sample.

The receptor chain draws on TRBV5-4 and TRBJ2-7, with TRBD1 identical over 7 junction bases. The sequenced sample consisted of peripheral blood. This clonotype was sampled from a woman younger than 35 with stable Graves' hyperthyroidism. Donor details come from another sample of the same person, matched by shared clones. The sequenced DNA is TGTGCCAGCAGCCCCAGACAGGGATTGGACGAGCAGTACTTC. This encodes CASSPRQGLDEQYF.